This T cell receptor (beta chain) originates from a study of molecular identifiers for immune sequencing clone quantification. TCRdb re-analysed the PCR reads in MiXCR, keeping a single row per CDR3 protein. Of 70,000 to 90,000 distinct CDR3 sequences listed, roughly a fifth are singletons. After removal of 5 bases from V and 4 bases from J, the junction contained 8 bases not matched to a gene. Looked up from germline, CDR1 is SGHTA and CDR2 is FQGNSA. CDR3 size: 15 residues. The table lists this clonotype with many counts. This clonotype originated in a human donor in good health. Some libraries in this study had Jurkat cell RNA spiked in. The sample comprised naive CD8+ T cells from blood, with Jurkat cell RNA spiked in. The subset denotes: FACS-sorted CD8+CD4-CCR7+CD45RA+ naive T cells. V gene TRBV7-2 combines with J gene TRBJ1-1, with TRBD1 matching over 9 bases. The chain's CDR3 is CASSGYRGPATEAFF. In DNA form, the CDR3 reads TGTGCCAGCAGCGGTTACAGGGGGCCAGCCACTGAAGCTTTCTTT.